These 27 T cell receptor beta chains originate from one sample sequenced in a study of shared clonotypes between healthy human individuals. TCRdb's table, derived via immunoSEQ multiplex PCR, lists solely in-frame clones and lacks some. The sample holds 2 million to 3 million clones, around 90% seen once. Sample: naive CD4+ T cells sorted from blood. Noted subset: CD45RA+ positively selected. The receptor set was obtained from a man between 18 and 35 years old in good health.

The chain recombines TRBV25-1 with TRBJ2-6; 9 bases are shared with TRBD2. Trimming cost V 2 bases and J 2 bases; bases outside gene matches: 4. The CDR3 sequence is 17 residues long. Germline V gene sequence: CDR1 MGHDK, CDR2 SYGVNS. The CDR3 DNA reads TGTGCCAGCAGTGAACCGGGACTAGCTACTGGGGCCAACGTCCTGACTTTC. It specifies CASSEPGLATGANVLTF.

The chain couples TRBV23-1 to TRBJ2-7; weak D call: TRBD2 (6 bases). TRBV23-1 is assigned to the ORF class and has an uncertain function. The CDR3 is made up of 17 amino acids. Trimming shortened V by 4 bases and J by 1 base, and 20 bases separated the two germline ends. The CDR3, as DNA: TGCGCCAGCAGTCCCCGACTAGGCTGGGTGTTATCCTACGAGCAGTACTTC. Translating gives CASSPRLGWVLSYEQYF.

The V gene is TRBV7-2, the J gene TRBJ1-5; D not certain. Germline V lookup: CDR1 SGHTA, CDR2 FQGNSA. The CDR3 loop spans 16 amino acids. Trimming took 2 bases from V and 2 from J, leaving 13 bases between them. The CDR3 DNA reads TGTGCCAGCAGCTTATATCCAGCTGGCGGCAATCAGCCCCAGCATTTT. Translating gives CASSLYPAGGNQPQHF.

This clone was picked up one time. V gene TRBV28 combines with J gene TRBJ2-2; D remains unclear. V was clipped by 3 bases and J by 1 base, with 9 bases between them. Germline V gene data show CDR1 as MDHEN and CDR2 as SYDVKM. CDR3 length equals 15 residues. Here the CDR3 reads CASSFARLNTGELFF. The CDR3 DNA reads TGTGCCAGCAGTTTTGCGAGATTGAACACCGGGGAGCTGTTTTTT.

The CDR3 region is CASSVAPSRYEQYF. The CDR3 DNA reads as TGTGCCAGCAGCGTAGCTCCTAGTCGCTACGAGCAGTACTTC. The genes are TRBV9 and TRBJ2-7, with unresolved D. Trimming shortened V by 0 bases and J by 3 bases, and 10 bases separated the two germline ends. The CDR3 has 14 amino acids. CDR1 and CDR2 from the germline V gene are SGDLS and YYNGEE.

The genes are TRBV7-2 and TRBJ2-7; no clear D gene. The CDR3 runs 13 residues. The ends were cut back, 5 bases at V and 7 bases at J, with 15 bases in the middle. CDR1 SGHTA and CDR2 FQGNSA come from the germline V gene. The CDR3 region is CASSPGPKEEQYF. DNA for the CDR3: TGTGCCAGCAGCCCGGGCCCGAAGGAAGAGCAGTACTTC.

J is TRBJ2-5 and V is TRBV4-1; 8 bases align to TRBD1. The CDR3 is made up of 18 amino acids. Unmatched junction bases numbered 16, after V lost 3 bases and J lost 4 bases. The germline gives CDR1 MGHRA, CDR2 YSYEKL. Here the CDR3 DNA reads TGCGCCAGCAGCCACGGGCCTCCTAGGCAGGGGGCCGGAGAGACCCAGTACTTC. Encoded protein: CASSHGPPRQGAGETQYF.

The sample holds one count of this clone. V usage is TRBV5-4 and J usage is TRBJ2-7; 7 bases are a match to TRBD1. This CDR3 has 13 residues. Germline loops: CDR1 SGHNT, CDR2 YYREEE (reference sequence). The trim removed 4 bases at V and 6 bases at J, leaving 7 bases unmatched. The CDR3 sequence: CASSGVTGSEQYF. CDR3 DNA: TGTGCCAGCAGCGGGGTGACAGGGAGCGAGCAGTACTTC.

The chain links TRBV13 to TRBJ1-1; 10 bases agree with TRBD1. Germline loops: CDR1 PRHDT, CDR2 FYEKMQ (reference sequence). J gave up 5 bases and V 5 bases, and 5 bases lay outside the gene matches. This CDR3 contains 14 residues. CDR3 amino acids: CASSILDRGTEAFF. As DNA, the CDR3 is TGTGCCAGCAGCATTCTGGACAGGGGGACTGAAGCTTTCTTT.

This rearrangement joins TRBV4-1 to TRBJ2-7; 7 bases are shared with TRBD1. Trimming cost V 4 bases and J 0 bases; bases outside gene matches: 6. The CDR3 has 15 amino acids. Looked up from germline, CDR1 is MGHRA and CDR2 is YSYEKL. CDR3 sequence: CASSPDRLSSYEQYF. As DNA, the CDR3 is TGCGCCAGCAGCCCGGACAGGCTGAGCTCCTACGAGCAGTACTTC.

Worth noting for this clone: Other DNA sequences in the sample encode the same CDR3. V gene TRBV6-5 combines with J gene TRBJ2-2; D not resolved. Per the germline V gene, CDR1 is MNHEY and CDR2 is SVGAGI. V was trimmed by 6 bases and J by 5 bases, leaving 7 bases between them. CDR3 size: 12 residues. The CDR3 DNA is TGTGCCAGCAGCCGGAGAACCGGGGAGCTGTTTTTT. It encodes CASSRRTGELFF.

This chain links TRBV2 with TRBJ2-1, with 9 bases lining up with TRBD2. The germline V gene encodes CDR1 SNHLY and CDR2 FYNNEI. Unmatched junction bases numbered 4, after V lost 7 bases and J lost 6 bases. The CDR3 totals 13 residues. The CDR3 sequence: CASKASGTNEQFF. The CDR3 DNA reads TGTGCCAGCAAAGCTAGCGGGACCAATGAGCAGTTCTTC.

V usage is TRBV18 and J usage is TRBJ2-2; D is unresolved. This CDR3 region has 12 residues. Germline CDR1 is KGHSH and CDR2 is LQKENI. Trimming removed 6 bases at V and 2 bases at J, with 4 bases between. CDR3 in DNA: TGTGCCAGCTCCGGAAACACCGGGGAGCTGTTTTTT. Translating gives CASSGNTGELFF.

In this sample, this clone turned up once. The rearrangement uses TRBV4-1 and TRBJ1-1, with a tentative D call TRBD1 (6 bases). This CDR3 spans 14 amino acids. Trimming stripped 4 bases from V and 1 base from J, with 10 bases between. Germline loops: CDR1 MGHRA, CDR2 YSYEKL. CDR3 nucleotides: TGCGCCAGCAGCCCAACAGGGCCGAACACTGAAGCTTTCTTT. It specifies CASSPTGPNTEAFF.

This chain connects TRBV2 to TRBJ2-7; 10 bases align to TRBD2. The V segment lost 1 base and the J segment 5 bases; nucleotides outside the gene matches: 5. The length of the CDR3 is 15 residues. CDR1 and CDR2 (germline): SNHLY, FYNNEI. CDR3: CASSEVGTSADEQYF. The CDR3, as DNA: TGTGCCAGCAGTGAAGTGGGGACTAGCGCAGACGAGCAGTACTTC.

The V and J genes are TRBV5-6 and TRBJ1-2, with a possible D match to TRBD1 (5 bases). The CDR3 length is 14 residues. V was pared by 2 bases and J by 5 bases, with 13 bases between. CDR1 SGHDT and CDR2 YYEEEE come from the germline V gene. This CDR3 reads CASSFLGEGYGYTF. CDR3 DNA: TGTGCCAGCAGCTTTCTAGGGGAAGGGTATGGCTACACCTTC.

The sample holds one count of this clone. The chain is built from TRBV28 and TRBJ2-2, with 7 nucleotides matching TRBD1. The germline V gene encodes CDR1 MDHEN and CDR2 SYDVKM. V lost 3 bases and J lost 6; bases outside the gene matches: 13. The CDR3 is made up of 17 amino acids. The CDR3 DNA is TGTGCCAGCAGTTTGAGGGGGCTGGGAATTGCATCCGGGGAGCTGTTTTTT. As protein: CASSLRGLGIASGELFF.

This clone was observed a few times. The rearrangement joins TRBV29-1 to TRBJ2-2, with TRBD2 matching 10 bases. The CDR3 has 14 amino acids. Germline loops: CDR1 SQVTM, CDR2 ANQGSEA. The V segment lost 4 bases and the J segment 5 bases; nucleotides outside the gene matches: 4. The CDR3 loop reads CSVGLTSGTGELFF. CDR3 nucleotide sequence: TGCAGCGTTGGGCTGACTAGCGGGACCGGGGAGCTGTTTTTT.

This clone was found once. The genes are TRBV18 and TRBJ1-2; TRBD1 matches at 10 bases. V was clipped by 4 bases and J by 3 bases; unmatched bases: 8. The CDR3 is 16 amino acids. Germline lookup yields CDR1 KGHSH and CDR2 LQKENI. The CDR3 DNA sequence: TGTGCCAGCTCACAAGGGACAGGGGACGCTCACTATGGCTACACCTTC. Translating it yields CASSQGTGDAHYGYTF.

The V gene is TRBV27, the J gene TRBJ1-2, with D maybe TRBD1 (6 bases). Germline V CDR1 and CDR2: MNHEY, SMNVEV (reference sequence). Between the trimmed V and J ends, which lost 3 bases and 4 bases, there was a span of 21 bases. The CDR3 runs to 17 residues. CDR3 in DNA: TGTGCCAGCAGTTTCAGGGGCGGGGGTCTGCTACCCTATGGCTACACCTTC. It encodes CASSFRGGGLLPYGYTF.

The V call is TRBV28, the J call TRBJ1-2; D gene unclear. With 3 bases removed from V and 2 bases from J, the gap between germline ends came to 10 bases. The CDR3 runs 14 residues. CDR1 is MDHEN, CDR2 SYDVKM, per germline. CDR3 sequence: CASSFGATNYGYTF. The DNA of the CDR3 is TGTGCCAGCAGTTTCGGAGCAACAAACTATGGCTACACCTTC.

V gene TRBV5-1 combines with J gene TRBJ1-2, with unresolved D. The germline V and J ends were trimmed by 0 bases and 5 bases, with 14 bases remaining between them. CDR3 size: 15 residues. Germline loops: CDR1 SGHRS, CDR2 YFSETQ. For the CDR3, the DNA is TGCGCCAGCAGCTTGGATGCGAGCTACATGTATGGCTACACCTTC. Translation gives CASSLDASYMYGYTF.

The CDR3 DNA reads TGTGCCAGTAGTACGTTAGCGGGAGGGCCTGGAAATGAGCAGTTCTTC. Its protein is CASSTLAGGPGNEQFF. The chain carries TRBV19 and TRBJ2-1; 11 bases fit TRBD2. The junction had 9 bases not matched to a gene; V was cut back by 4 bases and J by 7 bases. This CDR3 has 16 residues. Germline CDR1 reads LNHDA; CDR2 reads SQIVND (reference sequence).

A single count supports this clone. The sample carries other DNA sequences with the same CDR3. This rearrangement joins TRBV6-5 to TRBJ1-1, with TRBD1 identical over 7 bases. The CDR3 totals 14 residues. V lost 6 bases to trimming and J lost 0 bases; unmatched junction nucleotides: 4. Per germline, CDR1 MNHEY and CDR2 SVGAGI. The CDR3, as DNA: TGTGCCAGCAGCCGGACAGGCCTGAACACTGAAGCTTTCTTT. This gives the protein CASSRTGLNTEAFF.

This clone was seen just once. V gene TRBV11-3 combines with J gene TRBJ2-3; TRBD2 agrees at 16 bases. The J segment lost 5 bases and the V segment lost 4 bases, leaving 3 bases of the junction unmatched. This CDR3 contains 16 residues. Germline V gives CDR1 SGHNT, CDR2 YENEEA. The CDR3: CASSWGLAGGQDTQYF. The CDR3 nucleotides are TGTGCCAGCAGCTGGGGACTAGCGGGGGGGCAAGATACGCAGTATTTT.

As regards this clone: The same CDR3 arises from other DNA sequences in this sample as well. CDR3 sequence (DNA): TGTGCCAGTTCCCGACCCAATCAGCCCCAGCATTTT. Its protein product is CASSRPNQPQHF. This chain joins TRBV19 and TRBJ1-5; no reliable D call. V gave up 8 bases and J gave up 3 bases, with 8 bases separating them. The CDR3 is 12 amino acids. CDR1 and CDR2 from the germline V gene are LNHDA and SQIVND (reference sequence).

The CDR3 is CASSLGKGTGTDTQYF. CDR3 DNA sequence: TGTGCCAGCAGCTTGGGCAAGGGTACGGGCACAGATACGCAGTATTTT. V and J are TRBV5-8 and TRBJ2-3; D remains ambiguous. The CDR3 runs 16 residues. The ends were cut back, 0 bases at V and 1 base at J, with 12 bases in the middle. Germline V lookup: CDR1 SGHTS, CDR2 YDEGEE.